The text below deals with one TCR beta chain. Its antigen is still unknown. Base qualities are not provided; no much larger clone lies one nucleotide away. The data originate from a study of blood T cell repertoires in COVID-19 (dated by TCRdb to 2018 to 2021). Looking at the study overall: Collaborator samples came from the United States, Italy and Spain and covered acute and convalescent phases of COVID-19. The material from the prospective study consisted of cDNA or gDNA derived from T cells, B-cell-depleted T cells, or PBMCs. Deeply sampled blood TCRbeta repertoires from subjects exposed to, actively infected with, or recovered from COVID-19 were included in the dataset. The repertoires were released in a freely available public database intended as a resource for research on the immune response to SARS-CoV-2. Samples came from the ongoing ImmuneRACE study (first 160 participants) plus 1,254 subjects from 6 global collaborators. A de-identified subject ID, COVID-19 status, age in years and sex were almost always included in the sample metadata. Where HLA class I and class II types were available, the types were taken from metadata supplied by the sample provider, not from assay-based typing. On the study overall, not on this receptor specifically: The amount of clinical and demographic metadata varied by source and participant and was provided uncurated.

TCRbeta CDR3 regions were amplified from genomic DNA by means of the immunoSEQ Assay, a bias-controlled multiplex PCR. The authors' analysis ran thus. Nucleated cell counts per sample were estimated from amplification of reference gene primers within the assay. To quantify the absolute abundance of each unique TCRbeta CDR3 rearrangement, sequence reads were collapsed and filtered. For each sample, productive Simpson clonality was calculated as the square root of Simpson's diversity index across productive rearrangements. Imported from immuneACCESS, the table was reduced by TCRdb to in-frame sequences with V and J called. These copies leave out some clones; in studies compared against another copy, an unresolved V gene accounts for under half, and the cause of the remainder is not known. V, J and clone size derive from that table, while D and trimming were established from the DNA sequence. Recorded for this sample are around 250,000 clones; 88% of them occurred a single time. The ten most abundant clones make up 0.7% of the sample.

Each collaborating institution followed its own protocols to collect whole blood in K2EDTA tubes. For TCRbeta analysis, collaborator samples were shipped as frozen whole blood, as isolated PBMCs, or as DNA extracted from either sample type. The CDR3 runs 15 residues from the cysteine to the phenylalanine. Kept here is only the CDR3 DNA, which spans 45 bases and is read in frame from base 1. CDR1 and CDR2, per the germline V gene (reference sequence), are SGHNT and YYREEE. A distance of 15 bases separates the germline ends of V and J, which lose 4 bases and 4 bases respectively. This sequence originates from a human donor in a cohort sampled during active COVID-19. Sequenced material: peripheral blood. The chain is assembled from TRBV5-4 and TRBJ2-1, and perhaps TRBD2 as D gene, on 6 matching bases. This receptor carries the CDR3 CASSRDSTVYNEQFF. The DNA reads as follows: TGTGCCAGCAGCCGGGACTCCACCGTATACAATGAGCAGTTCTTC.